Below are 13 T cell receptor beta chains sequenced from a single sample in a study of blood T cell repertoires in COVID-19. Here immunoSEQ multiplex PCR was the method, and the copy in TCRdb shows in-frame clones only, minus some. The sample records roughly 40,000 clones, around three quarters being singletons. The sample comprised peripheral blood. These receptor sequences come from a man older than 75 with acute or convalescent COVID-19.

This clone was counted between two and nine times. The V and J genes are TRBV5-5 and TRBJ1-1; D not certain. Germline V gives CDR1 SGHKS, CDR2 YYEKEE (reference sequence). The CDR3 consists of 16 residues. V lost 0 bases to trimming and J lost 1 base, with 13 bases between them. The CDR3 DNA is TGTGCCAGCAGCTTGGGTATCGGGAACTGGAACACTGAAGCTTTCTTT. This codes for CASSLGIGNWNTEAFF.

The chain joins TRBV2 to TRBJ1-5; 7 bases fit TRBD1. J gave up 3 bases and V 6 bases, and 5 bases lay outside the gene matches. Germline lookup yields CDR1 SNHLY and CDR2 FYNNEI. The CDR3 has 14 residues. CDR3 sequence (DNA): TGTGCCAGCAGGACAGGGATGAACAATCAGCCCCAGCATTTT. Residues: CASRTGMNNQPQHF.

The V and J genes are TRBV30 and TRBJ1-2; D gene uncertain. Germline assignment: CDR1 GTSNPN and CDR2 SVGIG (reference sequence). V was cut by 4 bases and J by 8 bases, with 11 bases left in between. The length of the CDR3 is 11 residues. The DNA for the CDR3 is TGTGCCTGGACGCGGACGGGGGGCTACACCTTC. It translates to CAWTRTGGYTF.

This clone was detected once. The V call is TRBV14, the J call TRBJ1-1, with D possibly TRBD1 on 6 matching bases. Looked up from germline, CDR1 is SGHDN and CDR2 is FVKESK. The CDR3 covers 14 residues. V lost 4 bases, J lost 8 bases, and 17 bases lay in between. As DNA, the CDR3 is TGTGCCAGCAGCCGAACAGGGAGAGCCCTAGAAGCTTTCTTT. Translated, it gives CASSRTGRALEAFF.

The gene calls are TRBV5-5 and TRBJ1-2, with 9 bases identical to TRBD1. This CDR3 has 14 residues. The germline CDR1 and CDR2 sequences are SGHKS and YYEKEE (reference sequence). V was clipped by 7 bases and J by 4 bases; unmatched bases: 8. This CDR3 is CASRPRQGVYGYTF. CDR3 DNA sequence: TGTGCCAGCCGCCCGCGACAGGGGGTCTATGGCTACACCTTC.

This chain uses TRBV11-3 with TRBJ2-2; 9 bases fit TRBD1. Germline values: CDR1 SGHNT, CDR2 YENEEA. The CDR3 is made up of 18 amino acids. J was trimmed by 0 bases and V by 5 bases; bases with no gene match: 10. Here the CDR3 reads CASSGSAGQGANTGELFF. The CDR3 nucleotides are TGTGCCAGCAGCGGTTCGGCGGGACAGGGCGCGAACACCGGGGAGCTGTTTTTT.

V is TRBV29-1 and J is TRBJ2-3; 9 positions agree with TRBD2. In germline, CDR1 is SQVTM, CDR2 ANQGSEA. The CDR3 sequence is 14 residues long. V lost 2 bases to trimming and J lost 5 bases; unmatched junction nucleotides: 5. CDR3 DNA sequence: TGCAGCGTTGAAATAGGTAGCGGGGGAGATACGCAGTATTTT. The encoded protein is CSVEIGSGGDTQYF.

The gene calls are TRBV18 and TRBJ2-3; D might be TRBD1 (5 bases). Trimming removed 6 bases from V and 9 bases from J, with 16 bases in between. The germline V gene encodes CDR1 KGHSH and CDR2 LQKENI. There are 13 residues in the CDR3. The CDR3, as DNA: TGTGCCAGCTCGGCAGGGTTTACGAGGACGCAGTATTTT. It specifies CASSAGFTRTQYF.

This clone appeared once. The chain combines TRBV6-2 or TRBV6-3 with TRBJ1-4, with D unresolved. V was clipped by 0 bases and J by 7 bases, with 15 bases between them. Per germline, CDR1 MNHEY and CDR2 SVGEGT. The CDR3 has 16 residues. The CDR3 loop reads CASSYSRTGRGEKLFF. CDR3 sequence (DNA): TGTGCCAGCAGTTACTCCAGGACGGGAAGAGGTGAAAAACTGTTTTTT.

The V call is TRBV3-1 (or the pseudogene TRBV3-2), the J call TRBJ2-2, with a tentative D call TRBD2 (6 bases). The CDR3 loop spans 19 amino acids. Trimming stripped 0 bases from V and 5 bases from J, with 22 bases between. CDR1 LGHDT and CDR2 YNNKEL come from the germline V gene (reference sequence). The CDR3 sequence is CASSQDIRLTGARTGELFF. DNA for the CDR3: TGTGCCAGCAGCCAAGATATAAGATTGACGGGAGCAAGAACCGGGGAGCTGTTTTTT.

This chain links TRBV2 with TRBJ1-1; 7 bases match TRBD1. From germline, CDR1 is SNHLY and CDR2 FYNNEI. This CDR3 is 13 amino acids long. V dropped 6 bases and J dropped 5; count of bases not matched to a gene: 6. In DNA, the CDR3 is TGTGCCAGCAGCCTGGGACAGAGAACTGAAGCTTTCTTT. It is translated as CASSLGQRTEAFF. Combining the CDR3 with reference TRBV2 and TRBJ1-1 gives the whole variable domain EPEVTQTPSHQVTQMGQEVILRCVPISNHLYFYWYRQILGQKVEFLVSFYNNEISEKSEIFDDQFSVERPDGSNFTLKIRSTKLEDSAMYFCASSLGQRTEAFFGQGTRLTVV.

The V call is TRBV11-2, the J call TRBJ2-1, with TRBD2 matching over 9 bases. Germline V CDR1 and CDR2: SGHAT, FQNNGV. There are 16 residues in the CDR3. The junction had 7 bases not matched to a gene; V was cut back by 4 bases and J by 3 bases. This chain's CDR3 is CASSSRGSGSYNEQFF. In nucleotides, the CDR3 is TGTGCCAGCAGCTCCCGGGGTAGCGGGAGCTACAATGAGCAGTTCTTC. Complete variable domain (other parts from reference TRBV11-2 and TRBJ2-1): EAGVAQSPRYKIIEKRQSVAFWCNPISGHATLYWYQQILGQGPKLLIQFQNNGVVDDSQLPKDRFSAERLKGVDSTLKIQPAKLEDSAVYLCASSSRGSGSYNEQFFGPGTRLTVL.

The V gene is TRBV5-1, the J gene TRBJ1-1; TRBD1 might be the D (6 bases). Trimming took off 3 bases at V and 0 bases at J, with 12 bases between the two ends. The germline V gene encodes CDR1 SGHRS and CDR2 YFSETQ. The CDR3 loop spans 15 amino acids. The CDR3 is CASSYSTGMNTEAFF. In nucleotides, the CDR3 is TGCGCCAGCAGCTACTCGACAGGCATGAACACTGAAGCTTTCTTT.